The rows below give T cell receptor beta chains drawn from one sample of a study of blood T cell repertoires in COVID-19. TCRdb's copy holds only in-frame clones and misses some; the assay was immunoSEQ multiplex PCR. The profile shows 150,000 to 200,000 clones, 88% of them singletons. Sequences were obtained from peripheral blood. The receptors shown here come from a man aged 60 to 75 with acute or convalescent COVID-19. Each CDR3 is given with its conserved first and last residue. D genes are given only for firm matches. Where a row states a size, it is once, few, many or the class of an expanded clone; other rows omit it.

clone_size j_call v_call d_call cdr3_nt cdr3_aa
. TRBJ1-2 TRBV2 TRBD1 TGTGCCAGCAGATGGACAGGGGGGGGCTATGGCTACACCTTC CASRWTGGGYGYTF
. TRBJ1-2 TRBV6-5 . TGTGCCAGCAGTTACACCGGGTCCGACTTGTATGGCTACACCTTC CASSYTGSDLYGYTF
. TRBJ2-5 TRBV5-1 TRBD1 TGCGCCAGCAGCCCGGACAGGGGGCTACAAGAGACCCAGTACTTC CASSPDRGLQETQYF
once TRBJ2-1 TRBV6-2/TRBV6-3 TRBD2 TGTGCCAGCAGTTACGGACTAGCGGGATTCATTGAGCAGTTCTTC CASSYGLAGFIEQFF
. TRBJ1-4 TRBV11-2 TRBD1 TGTGCCAGCAGCTTAGCTGGACAGGAATTTTTT CASSLAGQEFF
. TRBJ1-4 TRBV2 . TGTGCCAGCGACAGGTTGGGCGAAAAACTGTTTTTT CASDRLGEKLFF
. TRBJ2-1 TRBV19 . TGTGCCACCTCCGGACAGCCCTCGTCCTACAATGAGCAGTTCTTC CATSGQPSSYNEQFF
. TRBJ2-3 TRBV6-5 . TGTGCCAGCAGAAGAAGACAGAGCACAGATACGCAGTATTTT CASRRRQSTDTQYF
. TRBJ2-7 TRBV11-3 TRBD1 TGTGCCAGCAGCTTTCCGGGACAGGGTATCGAGCAGTACTTC CASSFPGQGIEQYF
. TRBJ1-2 TRBV30 . TGTGGCCTGGGAGGCCCCTTCAACTATGGCTACACCTTC CGLGGPFNYGYTF
many TRBJ1-1 TRBV19 . TGTGCCAGTAGTCCCCAACCCTACTCAGGGCCGCCTGAAGCTTTCTTT CASSPQPYSGPPEAFF
. TRBJ1-1 TRBV7-8 . TGTGCCAGCAGCTTAGAGCGCGGCACTGAAGCTTTCTTT CASSLERGTEAFF
. TRBJ2-5 TRBV5-4 . TGTGCCAGCAGCTCGGCCCAGGGGACCGAAGAGACCCAGTACTTC CASSSAQGTEETQYF
. TRBJ1-2 TRBV9 . TGTGCCAGCAGCGTCTTCCTCTCGGGGGATTATGGCTACACCTTC CASSVFLSGDYGYTF
once TRBJ1-5 TRBV29-1 TRBD1 TGCAGCGTTGAAGGGACAGGGGGCGGGCAGCCCCAGCATTTT CSVEGTGGGQPQHF
. TRBJ2-1 TRBV3-1/TRBV3-2 TRBD2 TGTGCCAGCAGCCAAGTCCAAGCGGGAGTGCCGTTCTTC CASSQVQAGVPFF
. TRBJ2-5 TRBV30 TRBD1 TGTGCCTGGAGTCCAGGGGGCGAAGAGACCCAGTACTTC CAWSPGGEETQYF
. TRBJ1-2 TRBV7-8 . TGTGCCAGCAGCTTAGCACAGGGTGAAGGCTACACCTTC CASSLAQGEGYTF
. TRBJ1-6 TRBV27 TRBD1 TGTGCCAGCAGTTTATCTCCGACAGGGGGCTCTTCACCCCTCCACTTT CASSLSPTGGSSPLHF
. TRBJ1-2 TRBV21-1 . TGTGCCAGCAGCAATATCAGGGAAGACTATGGCTACACCTTC CASSNIREDYGYTF
. TRBJ2-2 TRBV10-1 . TGCGCCAGCAGTGAGAAGGTAGAGGGAACCGGGGAGCTGTTTTTT CASSEKVEGTGELFF
. TRBJ2-5 TRBV5-1 TRBD1 TGCGCCAGCAGCCTTTCACAGGGGGTTGGGGAGACCCAGTACTTC CASSLSQGVGETQYF